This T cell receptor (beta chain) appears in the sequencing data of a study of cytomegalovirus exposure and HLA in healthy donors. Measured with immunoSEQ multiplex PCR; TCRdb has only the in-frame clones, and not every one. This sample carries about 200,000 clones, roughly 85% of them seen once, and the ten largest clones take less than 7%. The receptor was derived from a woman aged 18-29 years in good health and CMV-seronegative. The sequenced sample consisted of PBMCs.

CDR3 bases: TGTGCCAGCAGTGATCCCACGGCCGGAACTGAAGCTTTCTTT. It is translated as CASSDPTAGTEAFF. The chain recombines TRBV25-1 with TRBJ1-1, with D hard to call. Germline V CDR1 and CDR2: MGHDK, SYGVNS. The CDR3 is 14 residues long. Trimming pared 3 bases from V and 5 bases from J, leaving 13 bases between.